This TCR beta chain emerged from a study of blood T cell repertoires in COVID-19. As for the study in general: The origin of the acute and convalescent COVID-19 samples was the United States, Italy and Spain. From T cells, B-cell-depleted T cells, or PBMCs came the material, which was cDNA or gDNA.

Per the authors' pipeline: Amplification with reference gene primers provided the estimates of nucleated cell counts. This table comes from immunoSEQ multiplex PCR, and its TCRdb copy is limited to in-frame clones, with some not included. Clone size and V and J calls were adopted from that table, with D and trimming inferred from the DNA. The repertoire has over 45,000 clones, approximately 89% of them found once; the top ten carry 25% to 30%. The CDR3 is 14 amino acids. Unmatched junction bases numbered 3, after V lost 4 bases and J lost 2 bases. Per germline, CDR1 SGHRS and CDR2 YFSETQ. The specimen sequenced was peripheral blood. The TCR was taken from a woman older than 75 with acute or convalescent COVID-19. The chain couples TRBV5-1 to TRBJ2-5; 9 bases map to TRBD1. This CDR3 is CASSVGQGQETQYF. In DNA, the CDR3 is TGCGCCAGCAGCGTAGGACAGGGGCAAGAGACCCAGTACTTC.